A selection of T cell receptor beta chains follows, all from one sample in a study of cytotoxic CD8 clonotypes in ibrutinib-treated CLL. Some clones are missing from TCRdb's copy, which holds only in-frame ones; the method was immunoSEQ multiplex PCR. The table lists a few hundred thousand clones, around 66% of them singletons. The material sequenced was PBMCs, taken after 36 months of ibrutinib treatment. The receptors stem from a human donor with chronic lymphocytic leukemia. CDR3s leave out the opening cysteine and the closing phenylalanine or tryptophan.

j_gene	len	v_gene	CDR3aa
TRBJ2-7	12	TRBV27	ASSFNGGTYEQY
TRBJ2-1	11	TRBV9	ASSVDGDNEQF
TRBJ1-6	11	TRBV7-3	ASSSQGNSPLH
TRBJ1-4	15	TRBV11-2	ASSLDRLGGRNEKLF
TRBJ2-3	15	TRBV25-1	ASSCTVQGSSTDTQY
TRBJ2-1	12	TRBV5-1	ASSFGTKNNEQF
TRBJ2-1	10	TRBV29-1	SVELQGYEQF
TRBJ2-7	13	TRBV11-2	ASSLAQGGSYEQY
TRBJ2-1	15	TRBV9	ASSVVTGGINLNEQF
TRBJ2-7	9	TRBV5-1	ASSYSYEQY
TRBJ2-5	11	TRBV18	ASSPQGQETQY
TRBJ2-1	12	TRBV19	ASSIGPASNEQF
TRBJ2-7	14	TRBV10-3	AISAIVGGRPYEQY
TRBJ1-1	12	TRBV4-1	ASSQVQLNTEAF
TRBJ2-5	14	TRBV27	ASSTRAGGVRETQY
TRBJ2-3	11	TRBV5-5	ASSLLGVDTQY
TRBJ2-7	13	TRBV2	ASSTPRLAGYEQY
TRBJ2-2	14	TRBV11-2	ASSFSGFVNTGELF
TRBJ2-7	11	TRBV11-2	ASSLGHAYEQY
TRBJ1-1	13	TRBV2	ASKKILLGGTEAF
TRBJ1-5	12	TRBV30	AWSWWAGLQPQH
TRBJ2-5	13	TRBV4-1	ASSQEMPGEETQY
TRBJ2-7	12	TRBV18	ASSPSGRLHEQY
TRBJ2-7	10	TRBV12-5	ASGRGSYEQY
TRBJ1-2	14	TRBV4-2	ASSQDPRGHDYGYT
TRBJ1-4	10	TRBV29-1	SVGRVGEKLF
TRBJ2-1	12	TRBV4-1	ASSPGTGLREQF
TRBJ2-7	11	TRBV2	ASREMGSYEQY
TRBJ2-2	14	TRBV10-3	AIGASGGINTGELF
TRBJ2-7	10	TRBV29-1	SVVSERYEQY
TRBJ2-1	12	TRBV7-8	ASSSPGVYNEQF
TRBJ2-4	13	TRBV25-1	ASSSGRLAKNIQY
TRBJ2-7	13	TRBV4-1	ASSQGAVSFYEQY
TRBJ2-2	14	TRBV5-1	ASSQDKGIVTGELF
TRBJ2-1	14	TRBV4-3	ASSQDTYHSYNEQF
TRBJ2-1	15	TRBV27	ASSPRTSGGALSEQF
TRBJ1-1	12	TRBV9	ASSGPGPPTEAF
TRBJ1-1	11	TRBV29-1	STLTPSNTEAF
TRBJ1-1	11	TRBV10-3	AISEYGATEAF
TRBJ2-3	11	TRBV18	ASSPVYIDTQY
TRBJ2-5	13	TRBV11-2	ASSRTAGVQETQY
TRBJ2-6	13	TRBV7-9	ASSFGGTGANVLT
TRBJ1-5	13	TRBV6-5	ASRRQGGNNQPQH
TRBJ2-3	15	TRBV11-2	ASSLGAGGPSTDTQY
TRBJ1-2	10	TRBV29-1	SVRRGNYGYT
TRBJ1-1	13	TRBV11-2	ASSPLQRVNTEAF
TRBJ2-2	10	TRBV6-5	ASSFGTGELF
TRBJ1-2	13	TRBV6-5	ASSYTRTAPYGYT